This T cell receptor (beta chain) is drawn from a study of blood T cell repertoires in COVID-19. Background on the study: PBMCs, B-cell-depleted T cells, or T cells provided the cDNA or gDNA that made up the material.

The V segment lost 4 bases and the J segment 4 bases; nucleotides outside the gene matches: 9. This CDR3 contains 15 residues. The germline CDR1 and CDR2 sequences are SGDLS and YYNGEE. In the authors' workflow: For nucleated cells, counts were estimated from reference gene primer amplification. Assay used: immunoSEQ multiplex PCR; TCRdb lists only in-frame clones, some missing. V, J and clone size derive from that table, while D and trimming were established from the DNA sequence. In the table there are about 260,000 clones, approximately 86% of which are singletons. The sample was peripheral blood. J is TRBJ2-3 and V is TRBV9; 7 bases line up with TRBD2. The TCR originated in a man aged 30 to 45 with active or convalescent COVID-19. This CDR3 reads CASSPSGGGPDTQYF. CDR3 DNA sequence: TGTGCCAGCAGCCCCAGTGGGGGGGGTCCAGATACGCAGTATTTT.